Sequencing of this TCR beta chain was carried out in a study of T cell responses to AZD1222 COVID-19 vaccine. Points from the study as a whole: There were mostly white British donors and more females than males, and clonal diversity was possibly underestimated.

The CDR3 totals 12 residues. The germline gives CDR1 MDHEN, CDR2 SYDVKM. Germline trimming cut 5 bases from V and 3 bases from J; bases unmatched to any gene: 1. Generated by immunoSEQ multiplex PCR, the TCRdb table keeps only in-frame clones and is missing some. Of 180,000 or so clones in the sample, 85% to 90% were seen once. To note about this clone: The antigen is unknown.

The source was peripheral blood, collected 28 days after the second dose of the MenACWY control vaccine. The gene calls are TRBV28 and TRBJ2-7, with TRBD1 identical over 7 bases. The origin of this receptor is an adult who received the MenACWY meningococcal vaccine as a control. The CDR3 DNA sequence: TGTGCCAGCAGTCAGGGGGACTACGAGCAGTACTTC. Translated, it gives CASSQGDYEQYF.